This T cell receptor (beta chain) comes out of a study of T cell clonality in common variable immunodeficiency (dated by TCRdb to between 2014 and 2017). Points the paper makes about the study in general: Fewer TCRbeta clones were shared among CVID subjects than among healthy controls (p < 0.0001). According to the authors, figuring out what caused the increased clonality in CVID would require sequencing the repertoires of T cell subpopulations. Despite equal DNA input, controls averaged around 80,000 unique sequences per sample versus about 32,000 in CVID samples. CVID TCRbeta sequences reportedly showed fewer deletions and N-nucleotide insertions and lacked highly modified clones with 13 or more V deletions. TCRbeta clonality was higher in CVID subjects than in healthy controls (t-test p = 0.018), and the increase was most characteristic of about a third of subjects. Correlations between repertoire features and clinical complications were limited by patient heterogeneity within the CVID cohort.

For sequencing, equivalent amounts of genomic DNA were input from CVID and control samples. For every sample, a 60 bp segment covering the rearranged TCRbeta CDR3 region was amplified and then sequenced. The immunoSEQ assay, a bias-corrected multiplex PCR with high-throughput sequencing, was employed for TCRbeta amplification. Per the original workflow: Every unique nucleotide sequence counted as a clone and was annotated with V, D and J genes, copy number and frequency. Sequences were labeled productive if in frame, and non-productive if out of frame or containing stop codons. As previously described, Shannon's entropy was used to calculate clonality. The predicted amino acid sequences of productive clones were used to derive mean CDR3 Kyte-Doolittle hydropathy. The R hclust function was used to hierarchically cluster scaled V gene usage with Manhattan distance and complete linkage. Sharing of clones by CDR3 amino acid sequence was evaluated by resampling 12 repertoires per group over 100 rounds. The repertoires were searched for approximately 70 published EBV-specific TCRbeta sequences and 245 published CMV-specific TCRbeta sequences. A couple of CVID samples that yielded fewer than 10,000 sequences were excluded from the analysis, so approximately 40 CVID repertoires were retained. The source is immuneACCESS, and TCRdb retained only in-frame sequences with V and J called. Part of the clones is not carried over; for the studies checked, unresolved V genes explain less than half of this, and the remainder is unexplained. The V and J calls and the clone size are those of that table, but D and trimming were determined from the DNA. With about 35,000 clones recorded, this sample contains no clone counted only once. The top ten clonotypes cover over 8% of the sample.

In regard to this clone: This clone's antigen is unknown. This likely reflects a read error, since a far larger clone is one base away. The read terminates 3 residues before the CDR3 end, so the remaining end is supplied by the germline J gene.

Most CVID patients and most healthy controls were of Caucasian heritage. Heparinized peripheral whole blood samples of about 5 to 8 ml were collected from each donor. Genomic DNA from adults with common variable immune deficiency (CVID) and from healthy adult controls was used for sequencing of TCRbeta CDR3 repertoires. The control group comprised some 22 healthy adult volunteers, roughly 12 female and about 10 male, aged roughly 23 to 75 years with a mean age of approximately 35. To isolate peripheral blood mononuclear cells, diluted blood was subjected to density centrifugation over Hypaque 1077 or Ficoll-Paque. Genomic DNA was obtained from unsorted mononuclear cells using either Qiagen column purification or a centrifugation-based method. Via the germline V gene, CDR1 is SGHVS and CDR2 FNYEAQ. Germline trimming amounts to 7 bases on V and 8 bases on J, with 17 as the count of junction bases outside the gene matches. The CDR3 runs 17 residues from the cysteine to the phenylalanine. Shown are 42 bases from within the CDR3, in frame from base 1.

The sample was peripheral blood mononuclear cells. The rearranged segments are TRBV7-6 and TRBJ2-1, with 10 bases in between that match TRBD1. This sequence was found in a person aged 18 to 69 in good health. The CDR3 region has the sequence CASTSPLSGTGVDEQFF. The part of the CDR3 DNA that was read is TGTGCCAGCACCTCCCCGCTCTCCGGGACAGGGGTGGATGAG. The variable domain in full, with residues beyond the CDR3 obtained from the reference TRBV7-6 and TRBJ2-1 genes, is GAGVSQSPRYKVTKRGQDVALRCDPISGHVSLYWYRQALGQGPEFLTYFNYEAQQDKSGLPNDRFSAERPEGSISTLTIQRTEQRDSAMYRCASTSPLSGTGVDEQFFGPGTRLTVL.